This T cell receptor (beta chain) was observed in a study of T cells in localized non-small cell lung cancer. Study observations and caveats: Within adjacent lung there appeared a median approximately 62 of the top 100 tumor clones. Uninvolved adjacent lung had more T cell clonality than any other tissue, topping tumor.

Measured with immunoSEQ multiplex PCR; TCRdb has only the in-frame clones, and not every one. The sample gives around 17,000 clones, roughly 90% of which show up once; under 4.5% is in the top ten. CDR3 length: 14 residues. The V gene's germline CDR1 is GTSNPN and CDR2 SVGIG (reference sequence). V dropped 1 base and J dropped 0 bases, with 4 bases sitting between them. In regard to this clone: Its target is unknown.

This clonotype originated in a male donor at least 60 years old with stage II squamous cell lung carcinoma. Sample: peripheral blood, taken before any cancer treatment. The V gene is TRBV30, the J gene TRBJ2-6; D call uncertain. The CDR3 protein is CAWSAFSGANVLTF. For the CDR3, the DNA is TGTGCCTGGAGTGCGTTCTCTGGGGCCAACGTCCTGACTTTC.